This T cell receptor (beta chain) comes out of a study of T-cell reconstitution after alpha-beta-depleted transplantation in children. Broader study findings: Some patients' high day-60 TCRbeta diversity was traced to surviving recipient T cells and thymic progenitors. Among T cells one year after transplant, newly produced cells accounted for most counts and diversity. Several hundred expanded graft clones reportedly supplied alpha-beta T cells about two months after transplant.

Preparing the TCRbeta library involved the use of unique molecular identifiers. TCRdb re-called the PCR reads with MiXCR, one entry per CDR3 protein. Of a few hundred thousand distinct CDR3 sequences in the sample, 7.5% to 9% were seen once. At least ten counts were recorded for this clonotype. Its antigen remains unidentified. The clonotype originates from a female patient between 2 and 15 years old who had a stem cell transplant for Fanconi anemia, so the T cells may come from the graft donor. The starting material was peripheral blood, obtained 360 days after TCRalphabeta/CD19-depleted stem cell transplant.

The CDR3 here is CASSLAVGPNTEAFF. The CDR3 region has the DNA TGCGCCAGCAGCTTGGCTGTAGGACCGAACACTGAAGCTTTCTTT. The V call is TRBV5-1, the J call TRBJ1-1, with unresolved D. In germline, CDR1 is SGHRS, CDR2 YFSETQ. V was pared by 0 bases and J by 1 base, with 10 bases between. The CDR3 has 15 amino acids. Together with reference TRBV5-1 and TRBJ1-1, the CDR3 gives the full variable domain: KAGVTQTPRYLIKTRGQQVTLSCSPISGHRSVSWYQQTPGQGLQFLFEYFSETQRNKGNFPGRFSGRQFSNSRSEMNVSTLELGDSALYLCASSLAVGPNTEAFFGQGTRLTVV.